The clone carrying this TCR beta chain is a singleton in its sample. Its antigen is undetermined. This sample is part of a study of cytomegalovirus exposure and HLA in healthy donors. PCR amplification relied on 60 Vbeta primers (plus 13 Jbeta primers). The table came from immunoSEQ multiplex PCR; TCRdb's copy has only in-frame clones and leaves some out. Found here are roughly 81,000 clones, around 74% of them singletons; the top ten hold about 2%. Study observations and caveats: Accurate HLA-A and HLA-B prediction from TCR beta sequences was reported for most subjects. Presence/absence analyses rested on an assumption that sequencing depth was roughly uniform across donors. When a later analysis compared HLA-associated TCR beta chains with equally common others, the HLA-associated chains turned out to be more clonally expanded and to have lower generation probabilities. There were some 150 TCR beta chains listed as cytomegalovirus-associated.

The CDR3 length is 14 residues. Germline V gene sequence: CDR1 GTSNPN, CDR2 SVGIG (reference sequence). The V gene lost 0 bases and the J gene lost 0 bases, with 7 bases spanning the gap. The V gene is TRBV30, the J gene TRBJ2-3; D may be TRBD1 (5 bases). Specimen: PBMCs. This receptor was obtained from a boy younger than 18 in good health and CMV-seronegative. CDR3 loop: CAWSVGVSTDTQYF. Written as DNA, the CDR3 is TGTGCCTGGAGTGTAGGGGTTAGCACAGATACGCAGTATTTT.